The 22 T cell receptor beta chains below were found in one sample sequenced in a study of cytomegalovirus exposure and HLA in healthy donors. Primers: 60 Vbeta forward and 13 Jbeta reverse. Libraries were prepared by immunoSEQ multiplex PCR; TCRdb keeps only in-frame clonotypes and omits some of them. This sample has some 160,000 clones, with 75% to 90% found just once. Sequencing was carried out using PBMCs. These receptors were taken from a woman younger than 35 in good health and CMV-seronegative.

The rearrangement uses TRBV6-6 and TRBJ2-3; D gene unclear. V was shortened by 2 bases and J by 9 bases, with 15 bases between the two germline ends. The CDR3 runs 14 residues. Germline V gene data show CDR1 as MNHNY and CDR2 as SVGAGI (reference sequence). The CDR3 loop is CASSYARWQVTQYF. DNA of the CDR3: TGTGCCAGCAGTTACGCACGTTGGCAAGTCACGCAGTATTTT.

The CDR3 bases are TGCGCCAGCAGCTTCGAGGGACAGAACAATGAGCAGTTCTTC. It is translated as CASSFEGQNNEQFF. The chain recombines TRBV5-1 with TRBJ2-1; 7 bases are a match to TRBD1. The trim removed 2 bases at V and 5 bases at J, leaving 4 bases unmatched. The germline gives CDR1 SGHRS, CDR2 YFSETQ. The CDR3 spans 14 residues. Using reference TRBV5-1 and TRBJ2-1 for the parts outside the CDR3, the full variable domain is KAGVTQTPRYLIKTRGQQVTLSCSPISGHRSVSWYQQTPGQGLQFLFEYFSETQRNKGNFPGRFSGRQFSNSRSEMNVSTLELGDSALYLCASSFEGQNNEQFFGPGTRLTVL.

The chain uses TRBV10-3 and TRBJ2-7; TRBD1 agrees at 10 bases. V lost 6 bases to trimming and J lost 6 bases; unmatched junction nucleotides: 17. The CDR3 is made up of 17 amino acids. The V gene's germline CDR1 is ENHRY and CDR2 SYGVKD. In DNA form, the CDR3 reads TGTGCCATCAGATCAGGGGTACGGGGACAGGGGATCACCGAGCAGTACTTC. It encodes CAIRSGVRGQGITEQYF.

This chain connects TRBV30 to TRBJ1-5; no firm D call. V was cut by 3 bases and J by 6 bases, with 15 bases left in between. Germline V lookup: CDR1 GTSNPN, CDR2 SVGIG (reference sequence). The CDR3 consists of 14 residues. CDR3 loop: CAWSKTRGGQPQHF. The CDR3 DNA reads TGTGCCTGGAGCAAGACCCGAGGTGGTCAGCCCCAGCATTTT.

The chain is built from TRBV7-8 and TRBJ2-2; a possible D gene is TRBD2 (5 bases). Germline CDR1 SGHVS, CDR2 FQNEAQ. The CDR3 sequence is 15 residues long. V shed 5 bases and J shed 1 base, with 11 bases lying between them. CDR3 amino acids: CASSGWGVNTGELFF. CDR3 sequence (DNA): TGTGCCAGCAGCGGGTGGGGAGTGAACACCGGGGAGCTGTTTTTT.

This clone was recorded once. J is TRBJ2-7 and V is TRBV4-1; D is unclear. Trimming removed 1 base at V and 2 bases at J, with 12 bases between. CDR1 is MGHRA and CDR2 is YSYEKL in the germline V gene. The CDR3 contains 15 residues. This CDR3 is CASSQGSTSPYEQYF. The CDR3 DNA reads as TGCGCCAGCAGCCAAGGATCTACCTCACCCTACGAGCAGTACTTC.

Here the CDR3 DNA reads TGTGCCATCAGTGACGCGGAGTTGAACACTGAAGCTTTCTTT. It encodes CAISDAELNTEAFF. The chain couples TRBV10-3 to TRBJ1-1; D remains ambiguous. The CDR3 is 14 amino acids. V lost 3 bases and J lost 0, with 8 bases in between. The germline V gene has CDR1 ENHRY and CDR2 SYGVKD.

The V gene is TRBV6-5, the J gene TRBJ1-1; TRBD1 might be the D (5 bases). Trimming stripped 5 bases from V and 3 bases from J, with 13 bases between. Germline V gene data show CDR1 as MNHEY and CDR2 as SVGAGI. This CDR3 has 14 amino acids. The CDR3 sequence: CASSGSWGDTEAFF. In DNA, the CDR3 is TGTGCCAGCAGTGGCTCTTGGGGGGACACTGAAGCTTTCTTT.

This clone was seen only once. V usage is TRBV29-1 and J usage is TRBJ1-1, with a tentative D call TRBD1 (6 bases). CDR3 size: 9 residues. Germline CDR1 SQVTM, CDR2 ANQGSEA. The CDR3 loop is CSVTGEAFF. The CDR3 DNA is TGCAGTGTAACAGGGGAAGCTTTCTTT. Supplemented by reference TRBV29-1 and TRBJ1-1, the full variable domain reads SAVISQKPSRDICQRGTSLTIQCQVDSQVTMMFWYRQQPGQSLTLIATANQGSEATYESGFVIDKFPISRPNLTFSTLTVSNMSPEDSSIYLCSVTGEAFFGQGTRLTVV.

The chain is built from TRBV19 and TRBJ2-1, with 10 bases aligning to TRBD1. Germline CDR1 is LNHDA and CDR2 is SQIVND (reference sequence). The CDR3 totals 15 residues. V dropped 8 bases and J dropped 3; count of bases not matched to a gene: 7. Here the CDR3 DNA reads TGTGCCAGTGGGAAGGGGGACAGGGGCTACAATGAGCAGTTCTTC. Translating gives CASGKGDRGYNEQFF.

The gene calls are TRBV5-1 and TRBJ2-5, with 9 bases fitting TRBD2. Trimming took 0 bases from V and 1 from J; bases not matched to a gene: 7. Germline V gene data show CDR1 as SGHRS and CDR2 as YFSETQ. The CDR3 has 17 amino acids. In DNA form, the CDR3 reads TGCGCCAGCAGCTTGGCTAATCTAGCGGGGCTCCAAGAGACCCAGTACTTC. It is translated as CASSLANLAGLQETQYF.

The chain is built from TRBV28 and TRBJ2-7; 9 bases match TRBD1. This CDR3 has 15 residues. Trimming at V came to 3 bases and at J to 0 bases, leaving 3 bases not matched to a gene. Per the germline V gene, CDR1 is MDHEN and CDR2 is SYDVKM. The CDR3 bases are TGTGCCAGCAGTTTTTACAGGGGGCGCTCCTACGAGCAGTACTTC. It translates to CASSFYRGRSYEQYF.

The count of this clone is one. The rearrangement joins TRBV2 to TRBJ2-2; the D gene is possibly TRBD2 (5 bases). The V end lost 7 bases, the J end lost 7 bases, and 16 bases lay between the germline ends. The germline CDR1 and CDR2 sequences are SNHLY and FYNNEI. The length of the CDR3 is 14 residues. CDR3 loop: CASTRETLIGELFF. Here the CDR3 DNA reads TGTGCCAGCACGAGGGAGACTTTGATCGGGGAGCTGTTTTTT.

The chain couples TRBV9 to TRBJ2-7; tentatively, D is TRBD2 (5 bases). Germline assignment: CDR1 SGDLS and CDR2 YYNGEE. The CDR3 is 16 amino acids. Trimming left V 4 bases short and J 2 bases short, with 19 bases between. The CDR3 sequence is CASSPGGQVSAYEQYF. CDR3 in DNA: TGTGCCAGCAGCCCAGGCGGGCAGGTGAGCGCCTACGAGCAGTACTTC.

This chain uses TRBV13 with TRBJ2-2, with a weak D call TRBD1 (5 bases). This CDR3 spans 13 amino acids. Germline V gives CDR1 PRHDT, CDR2 FYEKMQ (reference sequence). Trimming took 7 bases from V and 3 from J, leaving 9 bases between them. Here the CDR3 reads CASTDSYTGELFF. For the CDR3, the DNA is TGTGCCAGCACAGACAGTTACACCGGGGAGCTGTTTTTT.

The count of this clone is one. The chain is built from TRBV18 and TRBJ1-3, with TRBD1 identical over 9 bases. CDR3 length: 16 residues. The J segment lost 0 bases and the V segment lost 3 bases, leaving 3 bases of the junction unmatched. The germline V gene has CDR1 KGHSH and CDR2 LQKENI. In DNA form, the CDR3 reads TGTGCCAGCTCACCGGGGGACAGGGCCTCTGGAAACACCATATATTTT. Its protein is CASSPGDRASGNTIYF.

The chain combines TRBV29-1 with TRBJ1-4, with 7 bases aligning to TRBD1. Losses at the gene ends were 7 bases for V and 0 bases for J; bases not matched to a gene: 2. Germline CDR1 and CDR2: SQVTM and ANQGSEA. The CDR3 covers 13 residues. This chain's CDR3 is CSAGTATNEKLFF. CDR3 coding DNA: TGCAGCGCCGGGACAGCAACTAATGAAAAACTGTTTTTT.

This chain joins TRBV18 and TRBJ1-1, with D tentatively TRBD1 (6 bases). CDR1 and CDR2 (germline): KGHSH, LQKENI. V was trimmed by 1 base and J by 0 bases, leaving 9 bases between them. This CDR3 is built from 15 residues. The CDR3 region has the DNA TGTGCCAGCTCACCACGACAGGCCATGAACACTGAAGCTTTCTTT. This codes for CASSPRQAMNTEAFF.

The CDR3 region has the DNA TGTGCCAGCAGCCCTGATGTTACGGTGAACACTGAAGCTTTCTTT. This gives the protein CASSPDVTVNTEAFF. The V gene is TRBV5-4, the J gene TRBJ1-1, with D unresolved. Trimming removed 4 bases at V and 0 bases at J, with 13 bases between. CDR3 size: 15 residues. Germline CDR1 SGHNT, CDR2 YYREEE (reference sequence). Full variable domain (missing parts from reference TRBV5-4 and TRBJ1-1): ETGVTQSPTHLIKTRGQQVTLRCSSQSGHNTVSWYQQALGQGPQFIFQYYREEENGRGNFPPRFSGLQFPNYSSELNVNALELDDSALYLCASSPDVTVNTEAFFGQGTRLTVV.

V is TRBV19 and J is TRBJ1-1; no reliable D call. The CDR3 is 12 residues long. Trimming left V 1 base short and J 5 bases short, with 5 bases between. Germline V gene lookup returns CDR1 LNHDA and CDR2 SQIVND (reference sequence). The CDR3 DNA follows: TGTGCCAGTAGTATAGCGGGGACTGAAGCTTTCTTT. Its translation is CASSIAGTEAFF.

This rearrangement joins TRBV28 to TRBJ2-4; 9 nucleotides agree with TRBD2. J gave up 0 bases and V 3 bases, and 12 bases lay outside the gene matches. The germline gives CDR1 MDHEN, CDR2 SYDVKM. This CDR3 has 19 residues. The CDR3 region has the DNA TGTGCCAGCAGTTTGGATCCCGCTAGCGGGGAAATAGCCAAAAACATTCAGTACTTC. Protein sequence: CASSLDPASGEIAKNIQYF.

The chain joins TRBV5-1 to TRBJ2-1, with TRBD2 matching 8 bases. Losses at the gene ends were 6 bases for V and 5 bases for J; bases not matched to a gene: 7. This CDR3 contains 14 residues. Germline CDR1 and CDR2: SGHRS and YFSETQ. The CDR3 nucleotides are TGCGCCAGCATCCGAGGTAGCGGGGACAATGAGCAGTTCTTC. It is translated as CASIRGSGDNEQFF.